The 21 T cell receptor beta chains given below trace back to one sample, sequenced in a study of T cells in tuberculosis (dated by TCRdb to the late 2010s). The library relied on the immunoSEQ multiplex PCR assay. Here the immuneACCESS table is served through TCRdb, limited to in-frame sequences with V and J called. Missing clones are a known gap in these copies; in checked studies unresolved V genes cover under half, and the rest lacks a known reason. Counted in this sample were 35,000 to 45,000 clones; 94% of them appeared once. About 4.1% of the sample belongs to the ten largest clones. The time point tag for this specimen amounts to: new active TB diagnosis, blood taken before or within 7 days of starting treatment. The sequencing here drew on PBMCs, taken at tuberculosis diagnosis. The receptors were gathered from an adult with tuberculosis.

This clone has just one count. This rearrangement joins TRBV7-2 to TRBJ1-1; TRBD1 aligns across 10 bases. V lost 6 bases, J lost 5 bases, and 15 bases stayed unmatched. CDR3 length: 17 residues. Germline values: CDR1 SGHTA, CDR2 FQGNSA. The CDR3 DNA reads TGTGCCAGCAGGGCCGGGACAGGGGAGAGGGTTGGGACTGAAGCTTTCTTT. It yields the protein CASRAGTGERVGTEAFF.

The chain carries TRBV4-1 and TRBJ2-2, with a tentative D call TRBD1 (6 bases). The V gene lost 1 base and the J gene lost 0 bases, with 12 bases spanning the gap. Germline CDR1 MGHRA, CDR2 YSYEKL. This CDR3 has 17 amino acids. The CDR3 loop is CASSQVGRGTNTGELFF. DNA of the CDR3: TGCGCCAGCAGCCAAGTAGGCAGGGGCACGAACACCGGGGAGCTGTTTTTT.

The chain's CDR3 is CAISEGASSTDTQYF. The CDR3, as DNA: TGTGCCATCAGTGAGGGAGCATCTAGCACAGATACGCAGTATTTT. The rearrangement links TRBV10-3 to TRBJ2-3; D is undetermined. The V gene lost 2 bases and the J gene lost 0 bases, with 9 bases spanning the gap. CDR3 size: 15 residues. Germline assignment: CDR1 ENHRY and CDR2 SYGVKD.

The chain combines TRBV7-2 with TRBJ1-1; weak D call: TRBD1 (6 bases). Germline V gene data show CDR1 as SGHTA and CDR2 as FQGNSA. With 5 bases removed from V and 7 bases from J, the gap between germline ends came to 14 bases. The CDR3 has 13 residues. This CDR3 is CASSGRGSLEAFF. The CDR3 DNA is TGTGCCAGCAGCGGCAGGGGTTCCCTTGAAGCTTTCTTT.

The chain carries TRBV5-8 and TRBJ2-5; possible D gene TRBD2, 6 bases. This CDR3 comprises 14 residues. Trimming cost V 2 bases and J 3 bases, with 11 bases left between them. Looked up from germline, CDR1 is SGHTS and CDR2 is YDEGEE. The CDR3 sequence: CASSFPLAKETQYF. The CDR3 DNA is TGTGCCAGCAGCTTCCCCCTAGCGAAAGAGACCCAGTACTTC.

This clone appeared once. This chain links TRBV7-9 with TRBJ2-1, with 10 bases aligning to TRBD1. V dropped 1 base and J dropped 6; count of bases not matched to a gene: 3. CDR1 is SEHNR, CDR2 FQNEAQ, per germline (reference sequence). The CDR3 is 15 amino acids. CDR3: CASSLVGQGSNEQFF. In DNA form, the CDR3 reads TGTGCCAGCAGCTTAGTGGGACAGGGGAGCAATGAGCAGTTCTTC.

V is TRBV9 and J is TRBJ2-1; TRBD2 aligns across 8 bases. Germline assignment: CDR1 SGDLS and CDR2 YYNGEE. The trim removed 4 bases at V and 12 bases at J, leaving 18 bases unmatched. The length of the CDR3 is 16 residues. CDR3: CASSPQAGEMSFGQFF. CDR3 nucleotide sequence: TGTGCCAGCAGCCCTCAAGCGGGGGAGATGTCCTTTGGGCAGTTCTTC. Based on the CDR3 plus reference TRBV9 and TRBJ2-1, the full variable domain is DSGVTQTPKHLITATGQRVTLRCSPRSGDLSVYWYQQSLDQGLQFLIQYYNGEERAKGNILERFSAQQFPDLHSELNLSSLELGDSALYFCASSPQAGEMSFGQFFGPGTRLTVL.

The rearrangement joins TRBV27 to TRBJ1-2, with D hard to call. The CDR3 contains 16 residues. The germline gives CDR1 MNHEY, CDR2 SMNVEV (reference sequence). Trimming cost V 0 bases and J 0 bases, with 11 bases left between them. For the CDR3, the DNA is TGTGCCAGCAGTTTATCTCTAGCAGCCACTAACTATGGCTACACCTTC. The encoded protein is CASSLSLAATNYGYTF.

Only one count was recorded for this clone. The gene calls are TRBV6-6 and TRBJ2-7; D unresolved. Looked up from germline, CDR1 is MNHNY and CDR2 is SVGAGI (reference sequence). The ends were cut back, 5 bases at V and 0 bases at J, with 14 bases in the middle. CDR3 length: 15 residues. The CDR3 DNA reads TGTGCCAGCAGTCCCTTACACAAAAACTCCTACGAGCAGTACTTC. Translating it yields CASSPLHKNSYEQYF.

The genes are TRBV27 and TRBJ1-6; no firm D call. This CDR3 is built from 14 residues. CDR1 and CDR2 from the germline V gene are MNHEY and SMNVEV (reference sequence). Trimming removed 2 bases at V and 0 bases at J, with 2 bases between. CDR3 residues: CASSLRSYNSPLHF. CDR3 coding DNA: TGTGCCAGCAGTTTACGCTCCTATAATTCACCCCTCCACTTT.

V is TRBV9 and J is TRBJ1-1; the match to TRBD1 covers 7 bases. V lost 4 bases to trimming and J lost 5 bases; unmatched junction nucleotides: 8. The CDR3 length is 14 residues. Germline loops: CDR1 SGDLS, CDR2 YYNGEE. The CDR3 loop is CASSTDRVKTEAFF. The CDR3 nucleotides read TGTGCCAGCAGCACCGACAGGGTAAAAACTGAAGCTTTCTTT.

The chain carries TRBV6-5 and TRBJ1-1, with D uncertain. V was pared by 2 bases and J by 4 bases, with 11 bases between. CDR3 length equals 14 residues. Germline loops: CDR1 MNHEY, CDR2 SVGAGI. Here the CDR3 DNA reads TGTGCCAGCAGTTACGAGAATCGGGGCACTGAAGCTTTCTTT. Translation gives CASSYENRGTEAFF.

The rearrangement uses TRBV5-6 and TRBJ1-1; no clear D. The germline gives CDR1 SGHDT, CDR2 YYEEEE. The CDR3 is 15 amino acids. Trimming removed 0 bases from V and 1 base from J, with 10 bases in between. The CDR3 coding sequence is TGTGCCAGCAGCTTGGATGTGACACGGAACACTGAAGCTTTCTTT. Translation: CASSLDVTRNTEAFF.

This rearrangement joins TRBV30 to TRBJ1-3; D is unclear. There are 17 residues in the CDR3. Trimming removed 0 bases from V and 5 bases from J, with 20 bases in between. Germline CDR1 and CDR2: GTSNPN and SVGIG (reference sequence). CDR3 nucleotide sequence: TGTGCCTGGAGTGTAAGGAGTCGCCCAGACGAGAGAAACACCATATATTTT. This sequence encodes CAWSVRSRPDERNTIYF.

V is TRBV29-1 and J is TRBJ1-5; 7 positions match TRBD1. CDR1 SQVTM and CDR2 ANQGSEA come from the germline V gene. The V segment lost 6 bases and the J segment 7 bases; nucleotides outside the gene matches: 15. The CDR3 length is 15 residues. As DNA, the CDR3 is TGCAGCGTCACGGCCGCCGGGACAGTGGGCCAGCCCCAGCATTTT. It codes for CSVTAAGTVGQPQHF.

J is TRBJ1-2 and V is TRBV5-1; 10 positions match TRBD1. CDR3 size: 12 residues. Trimming took 3 bases from V and 8 from J; bases not matched to a gene: 1. Germline CDR1 is SGHRS and CDR2 is YFSETQ. The CDR3 DNA reads TGCGCCAGCAGCTCGGGACAGGGGGGCTACACCTTC. Its translation: CASSSGQGGYTF.

The chain has TRBV28 and TRBJ2-7; D unresolved. CDR1 and CDR2 (germline): MDHEN, SYDVKM. The CDR3 is 11 amino acids. Trimming pared 5 bases from V and 4 bases from J, leaving 6 bases between. The CDR3 nucleotides are TGTGCCAGCAGTCTCAGATACGAGCAGTACTTC. Residues: CASSLRYEQYF.

The chain is built from TRBV15 and TRBJ1-5; TRBD1 matches at 8 bases. J lost 3 bases, V lost 1 base, and 5 bases had no gene match. The CDR3 is 16 residues long. Per germline, CDR1 LNHNV and CDR2 YYDKDF (reference sequence). CDR3 amino acids: CATSRGAGQVNQPQHF. The CDR3 DNA reads as TGTGCCACCAGCAGAGGCGCGGGACAGGTCAATCAGCCCCAGCATTTT.

The chain uses TRBV19 and TRBJ2-1; 12 bases align to TRBD1. From germline, CDR1 is LNHDA and CDR2 SQIVND (reference sequence). V was pared by 4 bases and J by 7 bases, with 8 bases of the junction left unmatched. This CDR3 contains 16 residues. This chain's CDR3 is CASSTPGTGGKNEQFF. The DNA of the CDR3 is TGTGCCAGTAGTACTCCCGGGACAGGGGGCAAGAATGAGCAGTTCTTC.

V is TRBV12-1 and J is TRBJ1-3; the table calls TRBD1, which could not be checked here. TRBV12-1 is given as a pseudogene. This CDR3 spans 15 amino acids. The CDR3 DNA is TGTGCCAGCAGCCCCACGACAGGGCCTGGAAACACCATATATTTT. Its translation is CASSPTTGPGNTIYF.

The chain links TRBV2 to TRBJ2-5, with no clear D. Germline V CDR1 and CDR2: SNHLY, FYNNEI. The V end lost 6 bases, the J end lost 2 bases, and 13 bases lay between the germline ends. The CDR3 extends over 14 amino acids. CDR3 DNA sequence: TGTGCCAGCAGATCCCAGTACCCGCAAGAGACCCAGTACTTC. Encoded protein: CASRSQYPQETQYF.